The 8 T cell receptor beta chains below were found in one sample sequenced in a study of PD-1 blockade in classical Hodgkin lymphoma. In every patient, relapse followed autologous stem cell transplantation, while exposure to brentuximab vedotin differed. Assay used: immunoSEQ multiplex PCR; TCRdb lists only in-frame clones, some missing. The table includes about 42,000 clones, approximately 70% detected once. Specimen: peripheral blood mononuclear cells (PBMCs), collected at baseline. The receptors come from a human donor with classical Hodgkin lymphoma.

This clone turned up a few times. The sample contains more than one DNA sequence encoding this CDR3. J is TRBJ1-2 and V is TRBV6-5; D is possibly TRBD1 (5 bases). The CDR3 consists of 15 residues. Trimming removed 0 bases at V and 0 bases at J, with 8 bases between. Germline assignment: CDR1 MNHEY and CDR2 SVGAGI. The CDR3 loop reads CASSYSGTTNYGYTF. DNA of the CDR3: TGTGCCAGCAGTTACTCCGGGACTACTAACTATGGCTACACCTTC.

The genes are TRBV7-6 and TRBJ1-1; 12 bases fit TRBD1. Trimming took 5 bases from V and 4 from J; bases not matched to a gene: 8. The CDR3 extends over 16 amino acids. The germline V gene encodes CDR1 SGHVS and CDR2 FNYEAQ. The DNA of the CDR3 is TGTGCCAGCAGCCCCGGGACAGGGGGCTTCATCACTGAAGCTTTCTTT. It encodes CASSPGTGGFITEAFF.

The J gene is TRBJ2-7, the V gene TRBV13, with 8 bases identical to TRBD1. This CDR3 contains 13 residues. The germline V gene encodes CDR1 PRHDT and CDR2 FYEKMQ (reference sequence). V lost 5 bases and J lost 1; bases outside the gene matches: 1. CDR3 sequence: CASSRTGSYEQYF. The CDR3 DNA follows: TGTGCCAGCAGCAGGACAGGGTCCTACGAGCAGTACTTC. Supplemented by reference TRBV13 and TRBJ2-7, the full variable domain reads AAGVIQSPRHLIKEKRETATLKCYPIPRHDTVYWYQQGPGQDPQFLISFYEKMQSDKGSIPDRFSAQQFSDYHSELNMSSLELGDSALYFCASSRTGSYEQYFGPGTRLTVT.

This chain links TRBV5-1 with TRBJ1-4; D is ambiguous. Looked up from germline, CDR1 is SGHRS and CDR2 is YFSETQ. CDR3 length equals 17 residues. Trimming removed 4 bases from V and 8 bases from J, with 24 bases in between. The CDR3, as DNA: TGCGCCAGCAGCCGGCGGAGGCCAGCCGGAACGTACGAAAAACTGTTTTTT. Translation: CASSRRRPAGTYEKLFF. The whole variable domain, filled in from reference TRBV5-1 and TRBJ1-4, reads KAGVTQTPRYLIKTRGQQVTLSCSPISGHRSVSWYQQTPGQGLQFLFEYFSETQRNKGNFPGRFSGRQFSNSRSEMNVSTLELGDSALYLCASSRRRPAGTYEKLFFGSGTQLSVL.

The chain employs TRBV6-5 and TRBJ1-5; D is unclear. The CDR3 spans 13 residues. V was pared by 0 bases and J by 5 bases, with 5 bases between. CDR1 is MNHEY and CDR2 is SVGAGI in the germline V gene. The CDR3 DNA sequence: TGTGCCAGCAGTTACTCAGGAGATCAGCCCCAGCATTTT. Protein sequence: CASSYSGDQPQHF.

V is TRBV19 and J is TRBJ1-5, with D uncertain. The CDR3 spans 16 residues. CDR1 and CDR2 (germline): LNHDA, SQIVND (reference sequence). V lost 0 bases and J 1 base, leaving 10 bases between the germline ends. The CDR3 nucleotides are TGTGCCAGTAGTATAGAGCGGCAGAGAAGCAATCAGCCCCAGCATTTT. It yields the protein CASSIERQRSNQPQHF.

There are a few counts of this clone. The rearrangement uses TRBV4-3 and TRBJ2-2, with no clear D. Germline CDR1 is LGHNA and CDR2 is YSLEER. The CDR3 is 16 amino acids. V dropped 4 bases and J dropped 0 bases, with 12 bases sitting between them. CDR3 sequence: CASSLLREPNTGELFF. The CDR3 DNA is TGCGCCAGCAGCCTTTTACGTGAACCGAACACCGGGGAGCTGTTTTTT.

Here the CDR3 reads CASSQDFNQPQHF. CDR3 sequence (DNA): TGTGCCAGCAGCCAAGACTTCAACCAGCCCCAGCATTTT. This chain links TRBV4-2 with TRBJ1-5; D is uncertain. Trimming took off 0 bases at V and 7 bases at J, with 7 bases between the two ends. The germline V gene has CDR1 LGHNA and CDR2 YNFKEQ. The CDR3 consists of 13 residues.